The rows below give T cell receptor beta chains drawn from one sample of a study of regulatory T cells in long-lasting Graves disease. TCRdb re-called the multiplex PCR reads with MiXCR, one entry per CDR3 protein. Of about 470,000 distinct CDR3 sequences in the sample, roughly 20% were seen once. This specimen consisted of peripheral blood mononuclear cells (PBMCs), obtained when the disease was refractory, from a patient treated with antithyroid drugs. All receptors come from a female donor with Graves disease. Each CDR3 is given without its conserved first and last residue. A D gene is named only where the DNA matches it firmly.

j_call v_call d_call cdr3_aa
TRBJ2-7 TRBV29-1 NA SVMDGKYEQY
TRBJ2-2 TRBV10-3 NA AISKPNTGELF
TRBJ1-5 TRBV7-8 NA ASSLARASRGQASNQPQH
TRBJ2-2 TRBV5-4 NA ASSLSVTNTGELF
TRBJ2-5 TRBV28 NA ASSFGSKETQY
TRBJ1-2 TRBV12-3/TRBV12-4 TRBD1 ASSPGTGVANYGYA
TRBJ2-7 TRBV10-3 TRBD2 AISRGWREGNEQY
TRBJ2-7 TRBV19 NA ASSVQGFGSYEQY
TRBJ1-5 TRBV19 NA ASSAWGPFNQPQH
TRBJ2-5 TRBV28 NA ASSFVDQETQY
TRBJ2-2 TRBV27 TRBD2 ASRPLAGGLTGELF
TRBJ1-1 TRBV11-1 TRBD1 ASSLGDRGNTEAF
TRBJ2-7 TRBV2 TRBD2 ASREGLAGVYEQY
TRBJ2-7 TRBV28 TRBD1 ASSHTGQGDEQY
TRBJ2-4 TRBV28 TRBD1 ASTNRPGQLAKNIQY
TRBJ1-1 TRBV15 NA ATSRGLSYTEAF
TRBJ2-7 TRBV5-6 NA ASSLWGGDICEQY
TRBJ2-7 TRBV2 NA ASIGSYGYEQY
TRBJ1-3 TRBV5-1 NA ASSLAGESSGNTIY
TRBJ1-3 TRBV19 NA ASTLGRVSGNTIY
TRBJ2-5 TRBV5-5 NA ASSLVMGGLETQY
TRBJ1-1 TRBV11-2 NA ASSSQRGTEAF
TRBJ1-4 TRBV29-1 TRBD1 SGLLGTGGEKLF
TRBJ2-7 TRBV10-3 NA AISESRAFGYEQY
TRBJ2-3 TRBV27 TRBD2 ASSPGRLAGRGGTDTQY
TRBJ1-1 TRBV28 TRBD1 ASSFSTWGQGNTEAF
TRBJ2-5 TRBV19 NA ASSIWAQETQY
TRBJ1-1 TRBV11-2 NA ASSLDLGASTEAF
TRBJ2-7 TRBV7-8 TRBD1 ASSRGGSSYEQY
TRBJ2-7 TRBV10-3 NA AISERGYEQY
TRBJ1-2 TRBV5-1 NA ASSPRGPPGYGYT
TRBJ2-5 TRBV2 NA ASSGSGGVKTQY
TRBJ2-7 TRBV6-5 NA ASSYDSTSIYEQY
TRBJ2-2 TRBV20-1 TRBD2 SARRGLSGMNTGELF
TRBJ1-1 TRBV30 NA AWSETLNTEAF
TRBJ2-5 TRBV5-6 TRBD2 ASSPLGTSGQETQY
TRBJ2-7 TRBV7-2 NA ASSLAHTAHYEQY
TRBJ2-1 TRBV9 TRBD2 ASSSGTSLPRYNEQF
TRBJ1-6 TRBV5-1 NA ASSLGDYNSPLH
TRBJ2-7 TRBV29-1 NA SARDSAYEQY
TRBJ1-5 TRBV19 NA ASTPDSNQPQH
TRBJ2-5 TRBV5-4 NA ASSLGLQETQY
TRBJ2-7 TRBV5-4 NA ASSLTRTGTYEQY
TRBJ2-7 TRBV12-3/TRBV12-4 TRBD2 ASSPTSGSHEQY
TRBJ2-5 TRBV6-5 NA ASSFVAGQQETQY
TRBJ1-1 TRBV7-2 NA ASSSHGNTEAF
TRBJ1-2 TRBV20-1 NA SVATGGYGYT
TRBJ1-5 TRBV4-2 NA ASSQDEGGLSGQPQH
TRBJ2-2 TRBV5-1 TRBD2 ASSLSLAGERGFTGELF
TRBJ1-3 TRBV6-2/TRBV6-3 NA ASSFRGYGNTIY
TRBJ2-5 TRBV20-1 NA SAREGHHRTQY
TRBJ2-7 TRBV7-2 TRBD2 ASSAAGASGSHSYEQY
TRBJ1-1 TRBV15 NA ATSIATGGTEAF
TRBJ1-6 TRBV11-2 TRBD1 ASSPGGRSPLH
TRBJ2-2 TRBV12-3/TRBV12-4 TRBD1 ASSLWDRGGELF